The clone carrying this T cell receptor beta chain has just one count. Its antigen is unidentified. This CDR3 spans 13 amino acids. Germline V lookup: CDR1 LNHDA, CDR2 SQIVND (reference sequence). Trimming left V 3 bases short and J 4 bases short, with 9 bases between. The data originate from a study of cytomegalovirus exposure and HLA in healthy donors. Primers for the PCR totalled 60 Vbeta and 13 Jbeta. Produced via immunoSEQ multiplex PCR; TCRdb's table is partial and in-frame only. The data hold approximately 160,000 clones, with roughly 84% observed a single time. Whole-study findings and limits: In a later analysis, specific HLA alleles were associated with 16,000 or so TCR beta sequences at a 0.05 false discovery rate.

The receptor's source is a boy younger than 10 in good health and CMV-seronegative. Sequencing was done on a sample of PBMCs. The J gene is TRBJ1-1, the V gene TRBV19; TRBD1 might be the D (6 bases). The CDR3 spells CASSMDRATEAFF. For the CDR3, the DNA is TGTGCCAGTAGTATGGACAGAGCCACTGAAGCTTTCTTT.